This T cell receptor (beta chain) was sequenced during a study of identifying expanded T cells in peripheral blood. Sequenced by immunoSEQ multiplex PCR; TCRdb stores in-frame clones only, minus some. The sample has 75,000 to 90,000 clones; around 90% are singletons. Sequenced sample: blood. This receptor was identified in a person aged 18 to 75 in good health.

In DNA, the CDR3 is TGTGCCAGTAGTATAGAGGACAGGGGGATGAGCAATCAGCCCCAGCATTTT. Translating gives CASSIEDRGMSNQPQHF. This chain joins TRBV19 and TRBJ1-5; 10 bases fit TRBD1. The CDR3 is 17 amino acids. J was trimmed by 1 base and V by 0 bases; bases with no gene match: 3. CDR1 is LNHDA, CDR2 SQIVND, per germline (reference sequence).